This entry lists 10 T cell receptor beta chains sequenced from one sample in a study of cytomegalovirus exposure and HLA in healthy donors. PCR primers comprised 60 Vbeta and 13 Jbeta primers. The protocol was immunoSEQ multiplex PCR, while the TCRdb copy is restricted to in-frame clones and leaves out a portion. The sample totals 150,000 to 200,000 clones; its top ten clones hold less than 0.9%. Material for sequencing was PBMCs. These TCRs come from a boy aged 10-17 years in good health and CMV-seronegative.

J is TRBJ1-4 and V is TRBV9; 7 bases fit TRBD1. This CDR3 is built from 15 residues. Germline CDR1 is SGDLS and CDR2 is YYNGEE. After removal of 4 bases from V and 8 bases from J, the junction contained 11 bases not matched to a gene. CDR3 in amino acids: CASSLRKGAWEKLFF. CDR3 DNA sequence: TGTGCCAGCAGCTTACGCAAGGGGGCTTGGGAAAAACTGTTTTTT.

V usage is TRBV7-2 and J usage is TRBJ1-6; D not resolved. Germline loops: CDR1 SGHTA, CDR2 FQGNSA. This CDR3 contains 16 residues. V was cut by 2 bases and J by 8 bases, with 16 bases left in between. The CDR3 DNA reads as TGTGCCAGCAGCTTATCGTGGGTCGCGGGCTATTCACCCCTCCACTTT. Amino acids: CASSLSWVAGYSPLHF.

The DNA of the CDR3 is TGTGCCAGCAGCGTGGGTTTTCCGGGCACCGGGGAGCTGTTTTTT. It is translated as CASSVGFPGTGELFF. The V gene is TRBV7-2, the J gene TRBJ2-2; D ambiguous. Germline V gives CDR1 SGHTA, CDR2 FQGNSA. This CDR3 contains 15 residues. V shed 5 bases and J shed 4 bases, with 14 bases lying between them.

The chain couples TRBV28 to TRBJ2-7, with a possible D match to TRBD2 (5 bases). This CDR3 has 14 amino acids. Trimming pared 7 bases from V and 4 bases from J, leaving 17 bases between. Per germline, CDR1 MDHEN and CDR2 SYDVKM. The CDR3 loop is CASIGSAGGYEQYF. CDR3 DNA sequence: TGTGCCAGCATAGGTTCCGCTGGCGGGTACGAGCAGTACTTC. Based on the CDR3 plus reference TRBV28 and TRBJ2-7, the full variable domain is DVKVTQSSRYLVKRTGEKVFLECVQDMDHENMFWYRQDPGLGLRLIYFSYDVKMKEKGDIPEGYSVSREKKERFSLILESASTNQTSMYLCASIGSAGGYEQYFGPGTRLTVT.

The V gene is TRBV6-1, the J gene TRBJ1-5; no firm D call. The germline V gene encodes CDR1 MNHNS and CDR2 SASEGT. The V and J ends lost 6 bases and 0 bases respectively, with 9 bases between them. The CDR3 has 14 residues. DNA for the CDR3: TGTGCCAGCAGGTCGGGAACTAGCAATCAGCCCCAGCATTTT. Residues: CASRSGTSNQPQHF.

The chain has TRBV2 and TRBJ1-2, with 8 bases that match TRBD1. The V segment lost 8 bases and the J segment 1 base; nucleotides outside the gene matches: 3. The CDR3 is made up of 13 amino acids. Germline lookup yields CDR1 SNHLY and CDR2 FYNNEI. The CDR3 region has the DNA TGTGCCAGCGAGACAGGGGTTAACTATGGCTACACCTTC. Its translation is CASETGVNYGYTF.

CDR3 DNA sequence: TGCGCCAGCAGCTTGGGGCCGCTCCAGCGGGGGGTCTCCTACGAGCAGTACTTC. This codes for CASSLGPLQRGVSYEQYF. This chain joins TRBV5-1 and TRBJ2-7, with 9 bases aligning to TRBD2. In germline, CDR1 is SGHRS, CDR2 YFSETQ. This CDR3 is 18 amino acids long. With V trimmed by 0 bases and J by 0 bases, 10 bases remained unmatched.

The V call is TRBV2, the J call TRBJ1-1; D gene unclear. The CDR3 is made up of 12 amino acids. Trimming took 3 bases from V and 4 from J, leaving 6 bases between them. Germline assignment: CDR1 SNHLY and CDR2 FYNNEI. The CDR3 sequence is CASSDPRTEAFF. CDR3 coding DNA: TGTGCCAGCAGTGACCCCCGCACTGAAGCTTTCTTT.

Concerning this clone itself: One junction end does not reproduce the germline sequence, and a read error may be involved. In nucleotides, the CDR3 is TGCAGTGCTAGGGAGGACAGGGACTTCTTC. As protein: CSAREDRDFF. V is TRBV20-1 and J is TRBJ1-2, with TRBD1 matching 8 bases. Germline lookup yields CDR1 DFQATT and CDR2 SNEGSKA (reference sequence). The CDR3 is 10 amino acids.

The CDR3 DNA sequence: TGCGCCAGCAGCTCGGATGGTGGCGGAATCTACAATGAGCAGTTCTTC. Translated: CASSSDGGGIYNEQFF. The rearrangement uses TRBV5-1 and TRBJ2-1; D uncertain. The ends were cut back, 3 bases at V and 3 bases at J, with 16 bases in the middle. The germline CDR1 and CDR2 sequences are SGHRS and YFSETQ. This CDR3 has 16 residues.